The 20 T cell receptor beta chains below come from one sample, sequenced in a study of blood T cell repertoires in COVID-19. The protocol was immunoSEQ multiplex PCR, while the TCRdb copy is restricted to in-frame clones and leaves out a portion. The table has about 410,000 clones, around 86% seen once; the top ten hold 1.4% to 1.5%. Sample: peripheral blood. The receptors here all came from a woman aged 25 to 39 with active or convalescent COVID-19.

V usage is TRBV2 and J usage is TRBJ1-1; 9 bases map to TRBD1. The germline V gene has CDR1 SNHLY and CDR2 FYNNEI. The CDR3 spans 15 residues. The trim removed 8 bases at V and 4 bases at J, leaving 11 bases unmatched. Written as DNA, the CDR3 is TGTGCCAGCCCAGGTACAGGGGGCTCTTCCACTGAAGCTTTCTTT. The encoded protein is CASPGTGGSSTEAFF.

The gene calls are TRBV12-3 or TRBV12-4 and TRBJ2-7; 10 bases are a match to TRBD2. The CDR3 is 13 amino acids. The junction had 2 bases not matched to a gene; V was cut back by 7 bases and J by 2 bases. The CDR3 loop is CASTSGGAYEQYF. CDR3 sequence (DNA): TGTGCCAGCACCAGCGGGGGGGCCTACGAGCAGTACTTC.

Details on this clone: At the DNA level, this CDR3 is encoded by other sequences in the same sample as well. The rearrangement links TRBV18 to TRBJ2-7; 7 nucleotides match TRBD1. The J segment lost 2 bases and the V segment lost 2 bases, leaving 0 bases of the junction unmatched. Germline V gives CDR1 KGHSH, CDR2 LQKENI. The CDR3 is 13 amino acids. The chain's CDR3 is CASSPDRAYEQYF. CDR3 nucleotide sequence: TGTGCCAGCTCACCAGACAGGGCCTACGAGCAGTACTTC.

The chain uses TRBV7-8 and TRBJ1-1; 9 nucleotides agree with TRBD1. CDR3 length: 14 residues. Trimming removed 4 bases from V and 1 base from J; junction bases left unmatched: 1. CDR1 is SGHVS and CDR2 is FQNEAQ in the germline V gene. The CDR3 sequence: CASSWGQGNTEAFF. The CDR3 nucleotides read TGTGCCAGCAGCTGGGGACAGGGGAACACTGAAGCTTTCTTT.

The V and J genes are TRBV29-1 and TRBJ1-1, with D possibly being TRBD1 (5 bases). This CDR3 is 11 amino acids long. Germline V gene data show CDR1 as SQVTM and CDR2 as ANQGSEA. Trimming removed 6 bases from V and 7 bases from J, with 12 bases in between. CDR3 DNA: TGCAGCGTCTTCGACAGCCTTGAAGCTTTCTTT. The encoded protein is CSVFDSLEAFF.

The chain recombines TRBV10-3 with TRBJ2-7, with a weak D call TRBD2 (6 bases). The V and J ends lost 6 bases and 4 bases respectively, with 13 bases between them. The CDR3 covers 13 residues. Looked up from germline, CDR1 is ENHRY and CDR2 is SYGVKD. CDR3 in amino acids: CAIRPGSAYEQYF. In DNA form, the CDR3 reads TGTGCCATCAGGCCCGGGAGCGCATACGAGCAGTACTTC.

This sequence joins TRBV6-1 and TRBJ1-6; possibly TRBD1 for D (5 bases). The V end lost 1 base, the J end lost 1 base, and 11 bases lay between the germline ends. The V gene's germline CDR1 is MNHNS and CDR2 SASEGT. CDR3 length: 17 amino acids. The CDR3 here is CASSEVPGGSYNSPLHF. The CDR3 nucleotides read TGTGCCAGCAGTGAAGTTCCCGGGGGGTCCTATAATTCACCCCTCCACTTT.

The rearrangement links TRBV15 to TRBJ1-4; no clear D. Germline CDR1 and CDR2: LNHNV and YYDKDF (reference sequence). The CDR3 has 14 amino acids. V lost 1 base and J 8 bases, leaving 11 bases between the germline ends. The CDR3 DNA is TGTGCCACCAGCAGAGCCGGCGGAACCGAAAAACTGTTTTTT. It codes for CATSRAGGTEKLFF.

Concerning this clone: The identical CDR3 is also encoded by other nucleotide sequences in the sample. The chain carries TRBV6-5 and TRBJ1-2, with 11 bases aligning to TRBD1. Unmatched junction bases numbered 2, after V lost 6 bases and J lost 2 bases. CDR3 length: 14 residues. Germline V gives CDR1 MNHEY, CDR2 SVGAGI. The DNA for the CDR3 is TGTGCCAGCAGAGGACAGGGGGCGAACTATGGCTACACCTTC. The encoded protein is CASRGQGANYGYTF.

In its sample, this clone was seen many times. The CDR3 region is CASSNGQGRNQPQHF. The DNA for the CDR3 is TGCGCCAGCAGCAATGGACAGGGCCGGAATCAGCCCCAGCATTTT. The chain is built from TRBV5-1 and TRBJ1-5, with 8 bases fitting TRBD1. There are 15 residues in the CDR3. V lost 4 bases, J lost 4 bases, and 7 bases stayed unmatched. Germline-derived CDR1 and CDR2 are SGHRS and YFSETQ.

The rearrangement uses TRBV19 and TRBJ2-7, with no clear D. Germline V gives CDR1 LNHDA, CDR2 SQIVND (reference sequence). V lost 3 bases and J 6 bases, leaving 15 bases between the germline ends. This CDR3 has 14 residues. The DNA of the CDR3 is TGTGCCAGTAGTATCGGTTCGGGTAGACGCGAGCAGTACTTC. Residues: CASSIGSGRREQYF.

J is TRBJ1-2 and V is TRBV7-9, with a weak D call TRBD1 (5 bases). CDR1 is SEHNR and CDR2 is FQNEAQ in the germline V gene (reference sequence). Trimming took off 3 bases at V and 8 bases at J, with 19 bases between the two ends. This CDR3 has 15 amino acids. For the CDR3, the DNA is TGTGCCAGCAGCTTCTCTGACAGTACCAATGAAGGCTACACCTTC. Protein sequence: CASSFSDSTNEGYTF.

This chain links TRBV10-3 with TRBJ2-1; 12 positions agree with TRBD2. Germline trimming cut 10 bases from V and 0 bases from J; bases unmatched to any gene: 7. CDR3 length equals 16 residues. The germline CDR1 and CDR2 sequences are ENHRY and SYGVKD. In DNA form, the CDR3 reads TGTGCCACCCACTCTAGCGGGGGGGCCTCCTACAATGAGCAGTTCTTC. Amino acid sequence: CATHSSGGASYNEQFF.

This chain uses TRBV18 with TRBJ2-1; 8 bases map to TRBD2. This CDR3 is 16 amino acids long. V was clipped by 0 bases and J by 1 base; unmatched bases: 2. Germline CDR1 is KGHSH and CDR2 is LQKENI. This CDR3 reads CASSPPGLGSYNEQFF. CDR3 DNA: TGTGCCAGCTCACCACCGGGACTAGGTTCCTACAATGAGCAGTTCTTC.

CDR3 sequence: CAWSVASYNEQFF. The CDR3 nucleotides read TGTGCCTGGAGTGTTGCGTCCTACAATGAGCAGTTCTTC. The chain employs TRBV30 and TRBJ2-1; D is ambiguous. This CDR3 has 13 amino acids. Germline loops: CDR1 GTSNPN, CDR2 SVGIG (reference sequence). The germline V and J ends were trimmed by 0 bases and 1 base, with 4 bases remaining between them.

The CDR3 protein is CASSLAATGELFF. CDR3 in DNA: TGTGCCAGCAGCTTAGCGGCTACCGGGGAGCTGTTTTTT. The rearrangement uses TRBV7-2 and TRBJ2-2; D is unclear. The length of the CDR3 is 13 residues. With 0 bases removed from V and 5 bases from J, the gap between germline ends came to 4 bases. Germline V CDR1 and CDR2: SGHTA, FQGNSA.

This clone was counted between two and nine times. V is TRBV5-1 and J is TRBJ2-7; D may be TRBD1 (5 bases). Germline V lookup: CDR1 SGHRS, CDR2 YFSETQ. CDR3 length: 17 residues. V gave up 0 bases and J gave up 3 bases, with 19 bases separating them. Written as DNA, the CDR3 is TGCGCCAGCAGCTTGGGACGGGCAGGGATGTTTAGCTACGAGCAGTACTTC. Protein sequence: CASSLGRAGMFSYEQYF.

This sequence joins TRBV19 and TRBJ2-5; 8 bases map to TRBD2. This CDR3 spans 16 amino acids. CDR1 is LNHDA, CDR2 SQIVND, per germline (reference sequence). Trimming took 1 base from V and 0 from J; bases not matched to a gene: 4. The CDR3 loop is CASSIGGSGDQETQYF. The CDR3 region has the DNA TGTGCCAGTAGTATAGGAGGTAGCGGGGACCAAGAGACCCAGTACTTC.

This clone was detected a few times. V usage is TRBV5-1 and J usage is TRBJ1-2; D might be TRBD1 (5 bases). V was pared by 1 base and J by 3 bases, with 10 bases between. The CDR3 runs 14 residues. In germline, CDR1 is SGHRS, CDR2 YFSETQ. CDR3: CASSLPGPDYGYTF. The CDR3 coding sequence is TGCGCCAGCAGCTTGCCAGGGCCCGACTATGGCTACACCTTC.

The rearrangement joins TRBV11-3 to TRBJ2-2, with TRBD2 identical over 7 bases. Germline loops: CDR1 SGHNT, CDR2 YENEEA. Trimming at V came to 2 bases and at J to 6 bases, leaving 3 bases not matched to a gene. The CDR3 has 14 residues. CDR3 bases: TGTGCCAGCAGCTTATTGGGGGGGTCCGGGGAGCTGTTTTTT. Encoded protein: CASSLLGGSGELFF.